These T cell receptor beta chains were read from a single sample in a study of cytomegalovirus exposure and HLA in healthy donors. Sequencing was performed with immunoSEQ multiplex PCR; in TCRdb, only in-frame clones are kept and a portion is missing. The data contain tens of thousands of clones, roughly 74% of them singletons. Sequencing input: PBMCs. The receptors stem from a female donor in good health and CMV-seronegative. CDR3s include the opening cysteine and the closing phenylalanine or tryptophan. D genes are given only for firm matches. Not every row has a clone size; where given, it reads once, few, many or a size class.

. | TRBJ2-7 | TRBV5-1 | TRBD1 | CASSPLGGQGDSGGEQYF | TGCGCCAGCAGCCCCCTTGGGGGACAGGGGGATTCTGGTGGCGAGCAGTACTTC
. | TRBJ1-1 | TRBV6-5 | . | CASSYSKGGTEAFF | TGTGCCAGCAGTTACTCGAAGGGAGGGACTGAAGCTTTCTTT
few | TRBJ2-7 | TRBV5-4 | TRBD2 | CASSAGGGGSYEQYF | TGTGCCAGCAGCGCCGGGGGGGGCGGCTCCTACGAGCAGTACTTC
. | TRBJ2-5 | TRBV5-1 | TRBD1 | CASSSRQGIETQYF | TGCGCCAGCAGCTCTCGACAGGGGATAGAGACCCAGTACTTC
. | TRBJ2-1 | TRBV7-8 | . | CASSLLSGRYNEQFF | TGTGCCAGCAGCTTACTAAGCGGTAGGTACAATGAGCAGTTCTTC
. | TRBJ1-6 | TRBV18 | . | CASSPNGVYNSPLHF | TGTGCCAGCTCACCAAACGGGGTCTATAATTCACCCCTCCACTTT
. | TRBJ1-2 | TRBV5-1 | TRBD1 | CASSSEPTGGDNGYTF | TGCGCCAGCAGCTCCGAACCGACAGGGGGCGATAATGGCTACACCTTC
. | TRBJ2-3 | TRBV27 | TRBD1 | CASGPRTGDSLTDTQYF | TGTGCCAGCGGGCCCCGGACAGGGGATAGTTTAACAGATACGCAGTATTTT
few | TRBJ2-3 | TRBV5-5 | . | CASSLKQGSIMDTQYF | TGTGCCAGCAGCTTAAAGCAGGGATCTATAATGGATACGCAGTATTTT
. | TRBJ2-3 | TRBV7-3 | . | CASSGTGASTDTQYF | TGTGCCAGCAGCGGTACAGGTGCTAGCACAGATACGCAGTATTTT
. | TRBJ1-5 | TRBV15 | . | CATSSPSGSNQPQHF | TGTGCCACCAGCAGTCCTTCGGGTAGCAATCAGCCCCAGCATTTT
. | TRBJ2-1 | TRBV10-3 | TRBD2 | CAISSGTSGPLVSYNEQFF | TGTGCCATCAGTAGCGGGACTAGCGGCCCCCTAGTGTCCTACAATGAGCAGTTCTTC
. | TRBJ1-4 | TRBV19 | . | CASTDSPTNEKLFF | TGTGCCAGTACGGACAGCCCAACTAATGAAAAACTGTTTTTT
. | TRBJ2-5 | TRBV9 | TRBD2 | CASSALWTSGGQETQYF | TGTGCCAGCAGCGCTCTATGGACTAGCGGGGGCCAAGAGACCCAGTACTTC
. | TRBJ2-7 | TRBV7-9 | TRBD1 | CASSQTGVVYEQYF | TGTGCCAGCAGCCAAACAGGGGTGGTTTACGAGCAGTACTTC
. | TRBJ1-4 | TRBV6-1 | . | CASSEAEAQLFF | TGTGCCAGCAGTGAAGCAGAGGCACAACTGTTTTTT
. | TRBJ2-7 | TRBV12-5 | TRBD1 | CASGNPGQGFYEQYF | TGTGCTAGTGGTAATCCGGGACAGGGGTTCTACGAGCAGTACTTC
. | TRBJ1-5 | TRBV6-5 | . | CASRGLGPNQPQHF | TGTGCCAGCAGAGGCCTGGGGCCAAATCAGCCCCAGCATTTT
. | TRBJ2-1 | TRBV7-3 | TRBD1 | CASSRDRGPGEQFF | TGTGCCAGCAGCAGGGACAGGGGGCCCGGTGAGCAGTTCTTC
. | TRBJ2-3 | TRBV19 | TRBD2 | CASSFGTSGSTDTQYF | TGTGCCAGTAGTTTCGGGACTAGCGGTAGCACAGATACGCAGTATTTT
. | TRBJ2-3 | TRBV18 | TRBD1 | CASSPYRGKTDTQYF | TGTGCCAGCTCACCTTACAGGGGCAAGACAGATACGCAGTATTTT
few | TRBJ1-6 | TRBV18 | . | CASSRTDSYNSPLHF | TGTGCCAGCTCACGGACGGACAGCTATAATTCACCCCTCCACTTT
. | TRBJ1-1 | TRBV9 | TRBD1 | CASSGTGGGLGTEAFF | TGTGCCAGCAGCGGGACAGGGGGCGGTTTAGGCACTGAAGCTTTCTTT
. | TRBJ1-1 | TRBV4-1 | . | CASSHAPRGTEAFF | TGCGCCAGCAGCCATGCCCCGAGAGGCACTGAAGCTTTCTTT
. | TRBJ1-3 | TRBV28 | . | CASSSPGNAGNTTYF | TGTGCCAGCAGTTCCCCAGGGAACGCTGGAAACACCACATATTTT
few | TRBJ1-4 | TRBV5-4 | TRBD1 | CASSLGQGATNEKLFF | TGTGCCAGCAGCTTGGGACAGGGGGCAACTAATGAAAAACTGTTTTTT